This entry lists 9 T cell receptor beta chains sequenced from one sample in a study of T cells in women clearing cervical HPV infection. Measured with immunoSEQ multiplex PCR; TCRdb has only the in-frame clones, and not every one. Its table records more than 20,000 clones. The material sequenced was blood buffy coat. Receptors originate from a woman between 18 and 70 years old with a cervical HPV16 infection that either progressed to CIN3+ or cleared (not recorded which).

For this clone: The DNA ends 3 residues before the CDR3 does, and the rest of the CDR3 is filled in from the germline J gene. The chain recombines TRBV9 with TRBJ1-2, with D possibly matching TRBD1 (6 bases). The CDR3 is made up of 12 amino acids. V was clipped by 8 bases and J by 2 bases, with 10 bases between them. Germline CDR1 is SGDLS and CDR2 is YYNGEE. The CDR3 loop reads CASNRANYGYTF. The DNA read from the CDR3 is TGTGCCAGTAACAGGGCAAACTATGGC.

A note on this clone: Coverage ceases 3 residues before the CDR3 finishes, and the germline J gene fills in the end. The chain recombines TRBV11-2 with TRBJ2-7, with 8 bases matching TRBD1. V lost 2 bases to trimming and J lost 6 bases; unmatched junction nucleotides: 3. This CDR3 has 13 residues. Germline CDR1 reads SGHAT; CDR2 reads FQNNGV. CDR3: CASSLNRGSEQYF. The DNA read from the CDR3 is TGTGCCAGCAGCTTAAACAGGGGGTCCGAG.

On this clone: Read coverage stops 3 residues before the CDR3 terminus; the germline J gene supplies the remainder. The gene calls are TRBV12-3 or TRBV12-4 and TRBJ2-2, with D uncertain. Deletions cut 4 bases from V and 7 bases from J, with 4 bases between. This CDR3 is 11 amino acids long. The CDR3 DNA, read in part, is TGTGCCAGCAGTTCAGTCGGGGAG. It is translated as CASSSVGE. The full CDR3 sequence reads CASSSVGELFF.

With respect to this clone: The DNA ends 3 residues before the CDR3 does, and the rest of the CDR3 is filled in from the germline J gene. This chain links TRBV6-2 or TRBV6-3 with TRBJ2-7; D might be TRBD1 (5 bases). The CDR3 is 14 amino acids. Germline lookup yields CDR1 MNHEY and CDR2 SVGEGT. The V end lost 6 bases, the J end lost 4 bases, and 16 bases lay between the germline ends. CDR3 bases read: TGTGCCAGCAGCGAGGAAGGGGTCCTTTACGAG. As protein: CASSEEGVLYE. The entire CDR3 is CASSEEGVLYEQYF.

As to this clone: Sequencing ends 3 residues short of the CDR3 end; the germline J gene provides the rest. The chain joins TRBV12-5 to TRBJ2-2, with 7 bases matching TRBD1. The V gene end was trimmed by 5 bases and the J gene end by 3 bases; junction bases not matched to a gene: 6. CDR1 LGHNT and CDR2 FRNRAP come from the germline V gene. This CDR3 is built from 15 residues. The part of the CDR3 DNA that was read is TGTGCTAGTGGTCCAGGGACAGTCTACACCGGGGAG. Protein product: CASGPGTVYTGE. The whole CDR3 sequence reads CASGPGTVYTGELFF.

CDR3 in amino acids: CASSLPWLAGATYEQYF. Incomplete CDR3 DNA: TGTGCCAGCAGTTTACCCTGGCTAGCGGGGGCCACCTACGAG. This chain joins TRBV12-3 or TRBV12-4 and TRBJ2-7, with 10 nucleotides matching TRBD2. With the read ending 3 residues before the CDR3 end, the germline J gene is used to fill in that end. V was clipped by 2 bases and J by 2 bases; unmatched bases: 9. This CDR3 is 17 amino acids long.

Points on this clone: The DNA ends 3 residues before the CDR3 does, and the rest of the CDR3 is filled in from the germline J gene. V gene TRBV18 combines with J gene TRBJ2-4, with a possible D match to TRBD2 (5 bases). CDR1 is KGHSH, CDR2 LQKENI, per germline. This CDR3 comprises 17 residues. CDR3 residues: CASSLLLGPKRVYGQYF. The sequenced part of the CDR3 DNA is TGTGCCAGCTCACTCTTACTAGGGCCTAAACGGGTGTATGGT.

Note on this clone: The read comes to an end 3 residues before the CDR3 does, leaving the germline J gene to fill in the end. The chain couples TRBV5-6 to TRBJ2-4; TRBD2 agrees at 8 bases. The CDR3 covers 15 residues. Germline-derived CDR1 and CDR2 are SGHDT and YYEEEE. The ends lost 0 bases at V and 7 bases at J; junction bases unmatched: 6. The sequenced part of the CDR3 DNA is TGTGCCAGCAGCTTGGGGCTAGCGGGTAGGAACATT. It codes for CASSLGLAGRNI. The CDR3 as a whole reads CASSLGLAGRNIQYF.

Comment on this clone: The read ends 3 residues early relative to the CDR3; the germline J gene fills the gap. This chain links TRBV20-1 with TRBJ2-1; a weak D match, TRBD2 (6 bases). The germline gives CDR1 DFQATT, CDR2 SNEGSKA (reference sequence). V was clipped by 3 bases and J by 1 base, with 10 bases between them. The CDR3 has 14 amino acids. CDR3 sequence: CSARASDSYNEQFF. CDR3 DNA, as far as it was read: TGCAGTGCTAGGGCTAGCGATTCCTACAATGAG.